Listed here are 10 T cell receptor beta chains from one sample, sequenced in a study of cytomegalovirus exposure and HLA in healthy donors. The PCR was carried out with 60 Vbeta primers and 13 Jbeta primers. The protocol was immunoSEQ multiplex PCR, while the TCRdb copy is restricted to in-frame clones and leaves out a portion. The data show about 110,000 clones, with around 85% seen just once and less than 2% held by the top ten. Source material: PBMCs. These receptors originate from a middle-aged man in good health and CMV-seronegative.

The chain joins TRBV5-1 to TRBJ2-5; no reliable D call. Germline loops: CDR1 SGHRS, CDR2 YFSETQ. V lost 0 bases to trimming and J lost 1 base, with 4 bases between them. The length of the CDR3 is 13 residues. The CDR3 nucleotides are TGCGCCAGCAGCTTGGGGGCCCAAGAGACCCAGTACTTC. It yields the protein CASSLGAQETQYF. Together with reference TRBV5-1 and TRBJ2-5, the CDR3 gives the full variable domain: KAGVTQTPRYLIKTRGQQVTLSCSPISGHRSVSWYQQTPGQGLQFLFEYFSETQRNKGNFPGRFSGRQFSNSRSEMNVSTLELGDSALYLCASSLGAQETQYFGPGTRLLVL.

The V gene is TRBV6-5, the J gene TRBJ1-2; D call uncertain. V was clipped by 0 bases and J by 6 bases, with 8 bases between them. The CDR3 is 13 residues long. Germline CDR1 MNHEY, CDR2 SVGAGI. Here the CDR3 reads CASSYSAGNGYTF. CDR3 nucleotide sequence: TGTGCCAGCAGTTACTCGGCTGGCAATGGCTACACCTTC.

This rearrangement joins TRBV28 to TRBJ1-2; 12 nucleotides match TRBD1. V lost 2 bases and J lost 8; bases outside the gene matches: 6. From germline, CDR1 is MDHEN and CDR2 SYDVKM. The CDR3 loop spans 15 amino acids. The CDR3 is CASSLGTGGFKGYTF. For the CDR3, the DNA is TGTGCCAGCAGTTTAGGGACAGGGGGCTTTAAGGGCTACACCTTC.

This chain uses TRBV5-1 with TRBJ2-7; D is perhaps TRBD1 (7 bases). The CDR3 is made up of 17 amino acids. V was shortened by 0 bases and J by 2 bases, with 18 bases between the two germline ends. From germline, CDR1 is SGHRS and CDR2 YFSETQ. The CDR3 nucleotides read TGCGCCAGCAGCTTGGCTGCGGGGACTGGACAGGCCTACGAGCAGTACTTC. Its translation: CASSLAAGTGQAYEQYF.

This clone was picked up one time. The V and J genes are TRBV6-5 and TRBJ1-5; weak D call: TRBD1 (5 bases). This CDR3 spans 14 amino acids. V lost 8 bases and J lost 1, with 12 bases in between. In germline, CDR1 is MNHEY, CDR2 SVGAGI. For the CDR3, the DNA is TGTGCCAGCGGAGGGTGGGGCAGCAATCAGCCCCAGCATTTT. This sequence encodes CASGGWGSNQPQHF.

The chain uses TRBV7-2 and TRBJ1-2; tentative D call: TRBD1 (5 bases). The CDR3 is 14 residues long. Germline V gene sequence: CDR1 SGHTA, CDR2 FQGNSA. V was cut by 1 base and J by 4 bases, with 10 bases left in between. As DNA, the CDR3 is TGTGCCAGCAGCTTAGTGCGGGGCCTCTATGGCTACACCTTC. This translates into CASSLVRGLYGYTF.

The rearrangement joins TRBV6-5 to TRBJ1-2; 9 bases agree with TRBD1. Germline loops: CDR1 MNHEY, CDR2 SVGAGI. V dropped 3 bases and J dropped 6; count of bases not matched to a gene: 11. There are 16 residues in the CDR3. This CDR3 reads CASSYAQTGGVHGYTF. The CDR3 DNA sequence: TGTGCCAGCAGTTATGCCCAAACAGGGGGCGTACATGGCTACACCTTC.

The table lists this clone with a few counts. The chain combines TRBV5-6 with TRBJ1-3, with D unresolved. The CDR3 is made up of 14 amino acids. Germline V lookup: CDR1 SGHDT, CDR2 YYEEEE. V was clipped by 0 bases and J by 1 base, with 5 bases between them. DNA of the CDR3: TGTGCCAGCAGCTTGGGGCCGTCTGGAAACACCATATATTTT. It codes for CASSLGPSGNTIYF.

Written as DNA, the CDR3 is TGTGCCAGCAGTCCCGGGACAGGGTTCAATCAGCCCCAGCATTTT. It codes for CASSPGTGFNQPQHF. This sequence joins TRBV6-5 and TRBJ1-5; 9 bases line up with TRBD1. This CDR3 region has 15 residues. The germline V gene encodes CDR1 MNHEY and CDR2 SVGAGI. Trimming removed 5 bases from V and 3 bases from J; junction bases left unmatched: 5.

This sequence joins TRBV19 and TRBJ1-1; D gene ambiguous. The V and J ends lost 7 bases and 0 bases respectively, with 9 bases between them. Germline V CDR1 and CDR2: LNHDA, SQIVND (reference sequence). This CDR3 region has 13 residues. CDR3 protein: CASKNRLNTEAFF. The CDR3 bases are TGTGCCAGTAAGAACAGATTGAACACTGAAGCTTTCTTT.